The 5 T cell receptor beta chains below come from one sample, sequenced in a study of cytomegalovirus exposure and HLA in healthy donors. The study ran its PCR with 60 Vbeta and 13 Jbeta primers. Assay: immunoSEQ multiplex PCR; the TCRdb copy retains only in-frame clones and omits some. This sample carries about 90,000 clones, roughly three quarters of them seen once, and the ten largest clones take around 2.5%. Sequencing was performed on PBMCs. The receptors here all came from a man under 40 in good health and CMV-seronegative.

The count of this clone is one. The CDR3, as DNA: TGTGCCAGCAGCCCGGACAGAAGTGTCACTGAAGCTTTCTTT. Translating it yields CASSPDRSVTEAFF. The genes are TRBV7-9 and TRBJ1-1; possibly TRBD1 for D (6 bases). Germline-derived CDR1 and CDR2 are SEHNR and FQNEAQ (reference sequence). This CDR3 spans 14 amino acids. Trimming took off 5 bases at V and 4 bases at J, with 14 bases between the two ends.

V and J are TRBV13 and TRBJ1-2; 10 nucleotides align to TRBD1. The CDR3 spans 18 residues. Germline CDR1 and CDR2: PRHDT and FYEKMQ (reference sequence). J was trimmed by 3 bases and V by 4 bases; bases with no gene match: 14. The chain's CDR3 is CASSSADRGRLTDYGYTF. CDR3 sequence (DNA): TGTGCCAGCAGCTCGGCCGACAGGGGGCGCCTAACGGACTATGGCTACACCTTC.

The rearrangement uses TRBV11-3 and TRBJ2-1, with TRBD2 identical over 11 bases. Germline trimming cut 1 base from V and 0 bases from J; bases unmatched to any gene: 2. The CDR3 is made up of 17 amino acids. Germline V lookup: CDR1 SGHNT, CDR2 YENEEA. CDR3 coding DNA: TGTGCCAGCAGCTTAGGACTAGCGGGGAGCTCCTACAATGAGCAGTTCTTC. Translated, it gives CASSLGLAGSSYNEQFF.

The V call is TRBV6-1, the J call TRBJ2-5, with D perhaps given as TRBD1 or TRBD2 (6 bases each). The last part of the DNA fits TRBJ2-7 better; the J call may be wrong. The CDR3 covers 15 residues. CDR1 is MNHNS, CDR2 SASEGT, per germline. The CDR3, as DNA: TGTGCCAGCAGTGCTGTCTTTGGAGGGGGCTACGAGCAGTACTTC. Amino acids: CASSAVFGGGYEQYF.

The chain joins TRBV4-3 to TRBJ2-5; D perhaps matches TRBD1 (6 bases). TRBJ2-7 matches the DNA end more closely, so the J call is doubtful. CDR1 and CDR2 from the germline V gene are LGHNA and YSLEER. The CDR3 extends over 14 amino acids. CDR3 sequence reads: CASSQGGGWHEQYF. CDR3 DNA sequence: TGCGCCAGCAGCCAAGGTGGGGGCTGGCACGAGCAGTACTTC.